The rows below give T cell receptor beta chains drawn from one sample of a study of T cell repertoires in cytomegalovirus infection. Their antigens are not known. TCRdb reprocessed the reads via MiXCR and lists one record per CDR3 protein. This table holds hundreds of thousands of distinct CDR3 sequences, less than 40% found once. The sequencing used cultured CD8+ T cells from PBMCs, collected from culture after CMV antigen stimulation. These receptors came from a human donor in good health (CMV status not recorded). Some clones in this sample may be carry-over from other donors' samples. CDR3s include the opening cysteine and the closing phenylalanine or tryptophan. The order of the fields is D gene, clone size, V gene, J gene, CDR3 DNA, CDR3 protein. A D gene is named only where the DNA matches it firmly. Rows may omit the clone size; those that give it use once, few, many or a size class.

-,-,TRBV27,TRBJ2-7,TGTGCCAGCAGGAGGGGTAGCGAGCAGTACTTC,CASRRGSEQYF
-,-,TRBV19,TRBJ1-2,TGTGCCAGTAGAAACCGGGACTCTATCAACTATGGCTACACCTTC,CASRNRDSINYGYTF
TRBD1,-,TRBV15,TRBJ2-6,TGTGCCACCAGCACGCGACAGGGTCAAGGGGCCAACGTCCTGACTTTC,CATSTRQGQGANVLTF
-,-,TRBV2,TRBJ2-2,TGTGCCATAGACGGTGCGAACACCGGGGAGCTGTTTTTT,CAIDGANTGELFF
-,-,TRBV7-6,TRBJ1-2,TGTGCCAGCAGCTACCCCCTGGGGGGCCGGAGCTATGGCTACACCTTC,CASSYPLGGRSYGYTF
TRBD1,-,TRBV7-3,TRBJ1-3,TGTGCCAGCAGCGCCCGACAGGGTGGAAACACCATATATTTT,CASSARQGGNTIYF
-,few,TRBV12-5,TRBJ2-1,TGTGCTAGTGGTTTGGTTACTGGGGTTTACAATGAGCAGTTCTTC,CASGLVTGVYNEQFF
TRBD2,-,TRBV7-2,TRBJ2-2,TGTGCCAGCAGCTCAGCGGCGTCTGGGAGCGGGGGGGCCTCTGGCGGGGAGCTGTTTTTT,CASSSAASGSGGASGGELFF
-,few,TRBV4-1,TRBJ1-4,TGCGCCAGCAGCCCCCGAACAGGGAGTGGTGAAAAACTGTTTTTT,CASSPRTGSGEKLFF
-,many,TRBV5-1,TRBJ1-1,TGTGCCAGCAGCTTGGCAGGGGTCGGGACTGAAGCTTTCTTT,CASSLAGVGTEAFF
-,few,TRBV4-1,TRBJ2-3,TGTGCCAGCAGCCAAGAACTGCGGCTCACAGATACGCAGTATTTT,CASSQELRLTDTQYF
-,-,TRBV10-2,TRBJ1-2,TGCGCCAGCAGTGAGCTCGGACGCCAGCATGGCTACACCTTC,CASSELGRQHGYTF
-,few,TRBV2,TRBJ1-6,TGTGCCAGCAGTGAGCGGGGTTGTAATTCACCCCTCCACTTT,CASSERGCNSPLHF
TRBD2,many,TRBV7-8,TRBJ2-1,TGTGCCAGCAGGACCGGGACTAGCGGGGGGGCTGAGAACAATGAGCAGTTCTTC,CASRTGTSGGAENNEQFF
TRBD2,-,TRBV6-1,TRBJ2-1,TGTGCCAGCAGTGAACAGCGGGGGAATGAGCAGTTCTTC,CASSEQRGNEQFF
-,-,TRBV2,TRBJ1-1,TGTGCCAGCAGGGACCAGAGGGACACTGAAGCTTTCTTT,CASRDQRDTEAFF
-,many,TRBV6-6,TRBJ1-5,TGTGCCAGCAGTTACAGTGGCGGGGCAAGGGGGAATCAGCCCCAGCATTTT,CASSYSGGARGNQPQHF
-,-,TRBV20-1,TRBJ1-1,TGCAGTGCTAGAGATTCAGGGCGAACTGAAGCTTTCTTT,CSARDSGRTEAFF
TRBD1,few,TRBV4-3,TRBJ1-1,TGCGCCAGCAGCCCCGGGACAGGGTCGGCAACTGAAGCTTTCTTT,CASSPGTGSATEAFF
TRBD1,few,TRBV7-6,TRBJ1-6,TGTGCCAGCAGGGAGACAGGGGGATATTCACCCCTCCACTTT,CASRETGGYSPLHF
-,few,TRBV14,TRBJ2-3,TGTGCCAGCAGCCAAGATAAGGACCGTCACACAGATACGCAGTATTTT,CASSQDKDRHTDTQYF
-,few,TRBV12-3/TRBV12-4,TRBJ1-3,TGTGCCACCTCTAGCTCTGGAAACACCATATATTTT,CATSSSGNTIYF
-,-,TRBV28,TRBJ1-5,TGTGCCACCAAACTTCAGGGCCCCCTGAATCAGCCCCAGCATTTT,CATKLQGPLNQPQHF
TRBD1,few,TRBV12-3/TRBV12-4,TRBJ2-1,TGTGCCAGCAGTTCCTCGCGAGGGACAGGGGGCGATGATGAGCAGTTCTTC,CASSSSRGTGGDDEQFF
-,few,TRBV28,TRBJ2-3,TGTGCCAGCAAAACAACTCCAAACACAGATACGCAGTATTTT,CASKTTPNTDTQYF
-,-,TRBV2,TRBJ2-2,TGTGCCAGCAGTGAACGGGACGGAGGATGGACCGGGGAGCTGTTTTTT,CASSERDGGWTGELFF
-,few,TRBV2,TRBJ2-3,TGTACCACCCAGGGACGATTGAGCGGCTCTAGCACAGATACGCAGTATTTT,CTTQGRLSGSSTDTQYF
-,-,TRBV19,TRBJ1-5,TGTGCCAGTAGTATAGTGGGGGTCTTGGGACAGCCCCAGCATTTT,CASSIVGVLGQPQHF
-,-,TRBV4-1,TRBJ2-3,TGTGCCAGCAGCCAAGCCCGGCTTGATACGCAGTATTTT,CASSQARLDTQYF
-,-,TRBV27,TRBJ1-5,TGTGCCAGCAGTTTGAGGGCCCTCCCGGGGGAGCCCCAGCATTTT,CASSLRALPGEPQHF
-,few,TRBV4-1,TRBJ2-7,TGCGCCAGCAGCCAAATGGGAGAGCAGTACTTC,CASSQMGEQYF
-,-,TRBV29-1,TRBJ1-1,TGCAGCGTTGAAGATCAGGAGGGCTACACTGAAGCTTTCTTT,CSVEDQEGYTEAFF
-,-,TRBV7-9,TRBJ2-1,TGTGCCCTAGGGGGGGGAGCGTCCTACAATGAGCAGTTCTTC,CALGGGASYNEQFF
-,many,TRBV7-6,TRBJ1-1,TGTGCCAGCAGCTTAGACGTGAACACTGAAGCTTTCTTT,CASSLDVNTEAFF
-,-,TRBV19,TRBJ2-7,TGTGCCAGTAGCACATATTCCCAGGACAGGACCGATGGGGAGGGTCCGTCTATCGAGCAGTACTTC,CASSTYSQDRTDGEGPSIEQYF
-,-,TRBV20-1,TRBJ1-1,TGCAGTGCTAAGCGACAGAGCAGAGCTTTCTTT,CSAKRQSRAFF